The clone carrying this T cell receptor beta chain was counted at least ten times. What it binds is unknown. This record belongs to a study of T cell repertoires in cytomegalovirus infection. Across the whole study: An indication of both CMV infection and matching HLA type came from public TCR beta signatures. Study results and caveats: HLA-C-restricted TCR beta clonotypes specific for CMV led the ex vivo response. Frequencies of public TCR beta families were cumulated, and this identified carriers of CMV plus the relevant HLA.

TCRdb processed the reads anew with MiXCR; each CDR3 protein has one entry. This sample has fewer than 900,000 distinct CDR3 sequences, with 29% found just once. V lost 1 base and J lost 0, with 9 bases in between. The CDR3 loop spans 15 amino acids. The germline V gene encodes CDR1 SGHVS and CDR2 FNYEAQ. The sequence was obtained from a human donor in good health (CMV status not recorded). Some clones in this sample may be carry-over from other donors' samples. This chain links TRBV7-6 with TRBJ1-1; perhaps TRBD1 as D (6 bases). The sample here was cultured CD8+ T cells from PBMCs, taken from culture after CMV antigen stimulation. CDR3 sequence: CASSLGDMMNTEAFF. Written as DNA, the CDR3 is TGTGCCAGCAGCTTAGGGGACATGATGAACACTGAAGCTTTCTTT. Full variable domain (rest looked up from reference TRBV7-6 and TRBJ1-1): GAGVSQSPRYKVTKRGQDVALRCDPISGHVSLYWYRQALGQGPEFLTYFNYEAQQDKSGLPNDRFSAERPEGSISTLTIQRTEQRDSAMYRCASSLGDMMNTEAFFGQGTRLTVV.